Sequencing of this TCR beta chain was carried out in a study of shared clonotypes between healthy human individuals (dated by TCRdb to 2019 to 2021). In the study overall: A few men and two women, aged 18 to 49 years, made up the cohort. To increase sequencing depth and limit assay-specific biases, different laboratories used diverse techniques to prepare libraries and sequence TCR repertoires. To estimate repertoire size and how much clonotypes are shared between individuals, the study performed deep sequencing of blood TCR repertoires from 4 to 6 healthy adults. Per donor, leukapheresis produced somewhere between about 0.94 and 8.9 billion PBMCs.

The sample holds a few counts of this clone. Its antigen remains undetermined. No much larger clone exists at a distance of one base, and base qualities are not known. What the study reported, not specific to this receptor: Only blood was sampled, and tissue TCR repertoires likely differ from those in blood. The genetic and exposure-history diversity represented was limited by the small number of donors. Pairwise subsampling led to the expectation that sequencing depth would affect the degree of clonotype sharing among donors.

The donors were healthy, HIV-negative adults who had no recently reported acute infections or vaccinations. Only Caucasian adults living in Nashville, Tennessee, USA were represented among the donors. For unsorted samples, tens of millions of PBMCs were counted, and genomic DNA was extracted using the QIAamp DNA Blood Mini kit. Blood was obtained by leukapheresis, after which PBMCs were separated by Ficoll-Histopaque density gradient centrifugation and cryopreserved in liquid nitrogen vapor phase. TCR CDR3 regions were amplified from genomic DNA by multiplex PCR using the deep immunoSEQ assay. Extracted genomic DNA from each cell subset was distributed evenly across all wells of several immunoSEQ 96-well plates, and each plate was treated as a replicate. For unsorted PBMC, about 300 ng genomic DNA, equal to 30,000 or so T cell genomes, was loaded into each replicate PCR. Genomic DNA from unsorted PBMC was sequenced over ten immunoSEQ deep assay plates. Purified libraries were quantified with a Qubit 3.0 fluorometer, sized on a Bioanalyzer 2100, and re-quantified with the KAPA Library Quantification kit. Every immunoSEQ 96-well plate was sequenced on a dedicated single-read 150-cycle Illumina NextSeq 550 flow cell. Under the source paper's analysis protocol: Because only junctional sequences without quality scores were contained in the immunoSEQ output, filtering matching that applied to full-length reads could not be performed. To assign V/J genes and CDR3, sequences were annotated using PyIR, a Python wrapper for IgBLAST v1.9, with IMGT germline references. Reads were filtered out if the reads had weak V/J assignments (E-value above 1e-6), no CDR3, stop codons, out-of-frame junctions, or ambiguous translated residues. V3J clonotypes were defined by identical inferred V gene, J gene, and CDR3 amino acid sequence. Percentage overlap between repertoires was computed as shared unique clonotypes divided by the size of the smaller repertoire. Three approaches were used to assess repertoire richness: RTK rarefaction, the Chao1 estimator, and Recon v2.1 estimates of unobserved clonotypes. TCRdb mirrors the immuneACCESS table, restricted to in-frame sequences. Some clones are absent from its copies; in checked studies, under half trace to an unresolved V gene, and the reason for the others is unknown. The V and J calls and the clone size are those of that table, but D and trimming were determined from the DNA. The sample table contains 400,000 to 500,000 clones; only one count was recorded for about 80% of them. More than 10% of the sample belongs to the ten largest clones.

Taken from cysteine to phenylalanine, the CDR3 has 15 residues. The DNA shown is the 45-base CDR3, in frame from base 1. Unmatched junction bases come to 6, with V trimmed by 3 bases and J by 4 bases. CDR1 is given as SQVTM and CDR2 as ANQGSEA, both from the germline V gene. The material sequenced was PBMCs. This receptor was identified in a woman aged 40-49 years in good health. Some clones in this sample may be carry-over from other donors' samples. The rearrangement combines TRBV29-1 with TRBJ2-6; 7 junctional bases match TRBD1. Here the CDR3 is given as CSVDLQGTGANVLTF. The DNA reads as follows: TGCAGCGTTGATTTACAGGGGACCGGGGCCAACGTCCTGACTTTC.